The present T cell receptor beta chain was sequenced within a study of blood T cell repertoires in COVID-19. About the research overall: Spain, Italy and the United States supplied samples that represented acute and convalescent COVID-19.

Study processing details: Quantification of nucleated cells was approximated via reference gene primer amplification. Profiled with immunoSEQ multiplex PCR; TCRdb holds only in-frame clones, not every one. That table supplies the V and J calls and clone size; D and trimming were determined from the DNA. The sample contains under 95,000 clones, 65% to 80% of which appear only once. CDR3 length equals 14 residues. Unmatched junction bases numbered 3, after V lost 3 bases and J lost 2 bases. Germline V gene sequence: CDR1 SGHDT, CDR2 YYEEEE. A few counts support this clone. The sequencing input was peripheral blood. This receptor was identified in a man aged 70-80 years with acute or convalescent COVID-19. V and J are TRBV5-6 and TRBJ2-7, with 9 bases matching TRBD1. The CDR3: CASSWGTGTYEQYF. The CDR3 DNA reads as TGTGCCAGCAGCTGGGGGACAGGGACCTACGAGCAGTACTTC.